Detailed here is one TCR beta chain. The antigen remains unidentified. The data stem from a study of blood T cells in healthy people across ages. Overall study: There was about one barcoded beta molecule captured by template switching per two T cells. Study-wide results and caveats: Per million T cells, TCR beta diversity dropped about linearly as age rose. TCR beta diversity was tightly associated with the proportion of naive T cells. Estimates of diversity drawn from one million T cells were considered underestimates.

The second PCR ran about 6 to 11 cycles with a sample-barcoded 5' primer and J-beta primers. TCRdb reprocessed the 5' RACE reads via MiXCR and lists one record per CDR3 protein. The sample has approximately 600,000 distinct CDR3 sequences, roughly 58% seen once. Per the germline V gene, CDR1 is MNHNS and CDR2 is SASEGT. Trimming left V 5 bases short and J 3 bases short, with 18 bases between. CDR3 length: 16 amino acids. The rearrangement links TRBV6-1 to TRBJ2-3, with D perhaps matching TRBD1 (7 bases). Source material: blood. This sequence was found in a man in his sixties in good health. The CDR3 loop reads CASSRDRDSWTDTQYF. The CDR3, as DNA: TGTGCCAGCAGTCGTGACAGGGACTCCTGGACAGATACGCAGTATTTT.